Below, 25 T cell receptor beta chains from the same sample are listed, as sequenced in a study of Ad26.COV2.S vaccination and SARS-CoV-2 variants. Here immunoSEQ multiplex PCR was the method, and the copy in TCRdb shows in-frame clones only, minus some. The top ten clones hold 1.5% to 2% of a sample with about 370,000 clones, about nine tenths of them seen once. Treatment: 15 to 20 received Ad26.COV2.S at low or high dose, single or two shots; about 5 received placebo; per-sample allocation not given. Sampling happened 63 days after the first vaccine or placebo injection. The sample in question was peripheral blood, obtained in a trial of Ad26.COV2.S vaccine versus placebo. The receptors were sampled from a person between 18 and 59 years old who received the Ad26.COV2.S COVID-19 vaccine or a placebo.

This chain joins TRBV6-5 and TRBJ1-3; D perhaps matches TRBD1 (6 bases). The ends were cut back, 10 bases at V and 4 bases at J, with 17 bases in the middle. Germline lookup yields CDR1 MNHEY and CDR2 SVGAGI. CDR3 size: 14 residues. The CDR3 sequence is CATFNRAPGNTIYF. The DNA of the CDR3 is TGTGCCACCTTCAACAGGGCTCCAGGAAACACCATATATTTT.

The chain recombines TRBV6-5 with TRBJ2-2, with D unclear. Germline-derived CDR1 and CDR2 are MNHEY and SVGAGI. The CDR3 covers 11 residues. V lost 1 base and J 7 bases, leaving 1 base between the germline ends. The CDR3 region is CASSYFGELFF. CDR3 nucleotide sequence: TGTGCCAGCAGTTACTTCGGGGAGCTGTTTTTT.

This chain links TRBV7-9 with TRBJ1-4; TRBD1 is a possible D gene (5 bases). Germline V CDR1 and CDR2: SEHNR, FQNEAQ (reference sequence). This CDR3 is built from 13 residues. V was pared by 2 bases and J by 7 bases, with 8 bases between. The CDR3 reads CASSLTGLEKLFF. In DNA, the CDR3 is TGTGCCAGCAGCTTAACGGGACTTGAAAAACTGTTTTTT. Using reference TRBV7-9 and TRBJ1-4 for the parts outside the CDR3, the full variable domain is DTGVSQNPRHKITKRGQNVTFRCDPISEHNRLYWYRQTLGQGPEFLTYFQNEAQLEKSRLLSDRFSAERPKGSFSTLEIQRTEQGDSAMYLCASSLTGLEKLFFGSGTQLSVL.

The genes are TRBV7-6 and TRBJ2-1; TRBD2 matches at 8 bases. This CDR3 spans 18 amino acids. Germline CDR1 reads SGHVS; CDR2 reads FNYEAQ. V was pared by 4 bases and J by 6 bases, with 17 bases of the junction left unmatched. DNA of the CDR3: TGTGCCAGCAGCTCCACCCACTCGCGGGAGGCACTAAGCAATGAGCAGTTCTTC. Translated, it gives CASSSTHSREALSNEQFF.

The chain carries TRBV19 and TRBJ2-7, with 7 bases lining up with TRBD2. Germline V lookup: CDR1 LNHDA, CDR2 SQIVND (reference sequence). The CDR3 is made up of 15 amino acids. J was trimmed by 3 bases and V by 5 bases; bases with no gene match: 10. The CDR3 loop reads CASSPGTIGVYEQYF. The CDR3 bases are TGTGCCAGTAGTCCCGGGACTATTGGCGTCTACGAGCAGTACTTC.

The chain recombines TRBV2 with TRBJ2-6, with TRBD1 identical over 10 bases. The CDR3 contains 17 residues. CDR1 and CDR2 (germline): SNHLY, FYNNEI. The J segment lost 0 bases and the V segment lost 6 bases, leaving 5 bases of the junction unmatched. CDR3 nucleotides: TGTGCCAGCAGACCCCGGGACAGGGGCTCTGGGGCCAACGTCCTGACTTTC. This codes for CASRPRDRGSGANVLTF.

The chain combines TRBV24-1 with TRBJ2-1, with TRBD2 matching over 12 bases. From germline, CDR1 is KGHDR and CDR2 SFDVKD. This CDR3 spans 16 amino acids. Unmatched junction bases numbered 2, after V lost 2 bases and J lost 4 bases. CDR3 sequence: CATSDSLAGGYNEQFF. The CDR3 DNA sequence: TGTGCCACCAGTGATTCCCTAGCGGGAGGGTACAATGAGCAGTTCTTC.

The V and J genes are TRBV10-3 and TRBJ2-1; 13 bases agree with TRBD2. From germline, CDR1 is ENHRY and CDR2 SYGVKD. Unmatched junction bases numbered 8, after V lost 10 bases and J lost 8 bases. The CDR3 consists of 14 residues. CDR3 DNA: TGTGCCACCAGGACTAGCGGGAGAGGCGATGAGCAGTTCTTC. The encoded protein is CATRTSGRGDEQFF.

With regard to this clone: Other nucleotide sequences in the sample specify the same CDR3. J is TRBJ2-7 and V is TRBV15; no clear D gene. Germline V lookup: CDR1 LNHNV, CDR2 YYDKDF (reference sequence). V gave up 0 bases and J gave up 2 bases, with 8 bases separating them. The CDR3 covers 14 residues. CDR3 protein: CATSRDSGPYEQYF. The CDR3 DNA is TGTGCCACCAGCAGAGATTCAGGCCCCTACGAGCAGTACTTC.

This sequence joins TRBV11-2 and TRBJ1-4; D unclear. The CDR3 spans 15 residues. CDR1 is SGHAT, CDR2 FQNNGV, per germline. Trimming took 6 bases from V and 0 from J, leaving 11 bases between them. The CDR3 DNA follows: TGTGCCAGCAGTCCTCGGGCTGCAACTAATGAAAAACTGTTTTTT. Amino acids: CASSPRAATNEKLFF. The full variable domain, its missing parts supplied by reference TRBV11-2 and TRBJ1-4, is EAGVAQSPRYKIIEKRQSVAFWCNPISGHATLYWYQQILGQGPKLLIQFQNNGVVDDSQLPKDRFSAERLKGVDSTLKIQPAKLEDSAVYLCASSPRAATNEKLFFGSGTQLSVL.

The chain joins TRBV5-1 to TRBJ2-2, with a tentative D call TRBD1 (5 bases). The length of the CDR3 is 14 residues. Trimming removed 1 base at V and 1 base at J, with 5 bases between. Germline CDR1 reads SGHRS; CDR2 reads YFSETQ. CDR3 loop: CASSLTGNTGELFF. CDR3 bases: TGCGCCAGCAGCTTGACAGGGAACACCGGGGAGCTGTTTTTT.

V and J are TRBV28 and TRBJ1-6; perhaps TRBD1 as D (5 bases). The germline V and J ends were trimmed by 5 bases and 10 bases, with 18 bases remaining between them. This CDR3 spans 15 amino acids. CDR1 MDHEN and CDR2 SYDVKM come from the germline V gene. The CDR3 is CASSPQMGGGSPLHF. The CDR3 DNA is TGTGCCAGCAGTCCTCAGATGGGGGGTGGCTCACCCCTCCACTTT.

This rearrangement joins TRBV7-6 to TRBJ2-5; D is uncertain. The CDR3 sequence is 14 residues long. From germline, CDR1 is SGHVS and CDR2 FNYEAQ. Between the trimmed V and J ends, which lost 1 base and 5 bases, there was a span of 11 bases. The CDR3 loop is CASSLGSSRETQYF. In DNA, the CDR3 is TGTGCCAGCAGCTTAGGGAGTAGCCGCGAGACCCAGTACTTC. Using reference TRBV7-6 and TRBJ2-5 for the parts outside the CDR3, the full variable domain is GAGVSQSPRYKVTKRGQDVALRCDPISGHVSLYWYRQALGQGPEFLTYFNYEAQQDKSGLPNDRFSAERPEGSISTLTIQRTEQRDSAMYRCASSLGSSRETQYFGPGTRLLVL.

This chain joins TRBV4-1 and TRBJ1-1, with D possibly being TRBD1 (5 bases). Trimming cost V 4 bases and J 3 bases, with 21 bases left between them. The CDR3 length is 17 residues. CDR1 MGHRA and CDR2 YSYEKL come from the germline V gene. The CDR3 reads CASSRKAAGLRDTEAFF. Written as DNA, the CDR3 is TGCGCCAGCAGCCGAAAAGCGGCAGGGTTACGGGACACTGAAGCTTTCTTT.

The genes are TRBV27 and TRBJ1-5, with D possibly TRBD1 on 5 matching bases. The CDR3 contains 15 residues. Germline CDR1 MNHEY, CDR2 SMNVEV (reference sequence). Trimming cost V 2 bases and J 6 bases, with 14 bases left between them. CDR3 region: CASSLKTGGTQPQHF. Written as DNA, the CDR3 is TGTGCCAGCAGTTTAAAGACTGGGGGAACTCAGCCCCAGCATTTT.

This sequence joins TRBV12-3 or TRBV12-4 and TRBJ1-2; perhaps TRBD1 as D (5 bases). Trimming cost V 5 bases and J 11 bases, with 15 bases left between them. The length of the CDR3 is 12 residues. In DNA form, the CDR3 reads TGTGCCAGCAGTCCGGGGGAAGCGGGGTACACCTTC. Translation gives CASSPGEAGYTF.

The chain couples TRBV9 to TRBJ2-1; D call uncertain. In germline, CDR1 is SGDLS, CDR2 YYNGEE. V lost 0 bases and J lost 3, with 13 bases in between. The CDR3 loop spans 16 amino acids. CDR3 DNA sequence: TGTGCCAGCAGCGTAGCTGGCGAGACTCACTACAATGAGCAGTTCTTC. This gives the protein CASSVAGETHYNEQFF.

The table lists this clone with a few counts. The chain recombines TRBV5-1 with TRBJ1-3, with unresolved D. Germline loops: CDR1 SGHRS, CDR2 YFSETQ. Trimming left V 0 bases short and J 3 bases short, with 10 bases between. CDR3 length equals 15 residues. In nucleotides, the CDR3 is TGCGCCAGCAGCTTGGCCGCGGGCGGTGGAAACACCATATATTTT. Amino acid sequence: CASSLAAGGGNTIYF.

This rearrangement joins TRBV7-9 to TRBJ2-7; possible D gene TRBD1, 5 bases. The CDR3 covers 14 residues. Germline CDR1 reads SEHNR; CDR2 reads FQNEAQ (reference sequence). V shed 5 bases and J shed 3 bases, with 14 bases lying between them. This CDR3 reads CASSLDRGNYEQYF. CDR3 DNA: TGTGCCAGCAGCCTCGACAGAGGTAACTACGAGCAGTACTTC.

J is TRBJ2-5 and V is TRBV3-1 (or the pseudogene TRBV3-2), with D possibly being TRBD1 (5 bases). Germline V CDR1 and CDR2: LGHDT, YNNKEL (reference sequence). Trimming took 0 bases from V and 4 from J, leaving 21 bases between them. The CDR3 runs 18 residues. CDR3 sequence: CASSQDQRYRSPRETQYF. CDR3 sequence (DNA): TGTGCCAGCAGCCAAGATCAAAGATACAGGAGCCCCCGAGAGACCCAGTACTTC.

The chain couples TRBV15 to TRBJ2-1; 16 nucleotides match TRBD2. The CDR3 is 18 residues long. Germline CDR1 is LNHNV and CDR2 is YYDKDF (reference sequence). With 1 base clipped from V and 5 bases from J, the junction kept 5 bases outside the gene matches. This chain's CDR3 is CATSRGGTSGRADNEQFF. DNA for the CDR3: TGTGCCACCAGCAGAGGGGGGACTAGCGGGAGGGCGGACAATGAGCAGTTCTTC.

This chain connects TRBV6-5 to TRBJ2-1; the match to TRBD2 covers 8 bases. The CDR3 has 15 amino acids. The trim removed 4 bases at V and 9 bases at J, leaving 11 bases unmatched. CDR1 and CDR2 from the germline V gene are MNHEY and SVGAGI. DNA for the CDR3: TGTGCCAGCAGTTTCACTAGCGGAGGAAGAGGTGAGCAGTTCTTC. This encodes CASSFTSGGRGEQFF.

The table lists this clone with a count of one. The gene calls are TRBV5-6 and TRBJ2-7; 14 nucleotides align to TRBD2. Germline V gene data show CDR1 as SGHDT and CDR2 as YYEEEE. Trimming removed 4 bases from V and 2 bases from J; junction bases left unmatched: 5. This CDR3 is 16 amino acids long. The CDR3 loop is CASSTGLAGVAYEQYF. Written as DNA, the CDR3 is TGTGCCAGCAGCACGGGACTAGCGGGAGTGGCCTACGAGCAGTACTTC.

The chain joins TRBV19 to TRBJ2-3, with 9 positions matching TRBD2. Losses at the gene ends were 5 bases for V and 1 base for J; bases not matched to a gene: 13. The CDR3 length is 18 residues. The germline gives CDR1 LNHDA, CDR2 SQIVND (reference sequence). The CDR3 DNA follows: TGTGCCAGTAGTCATCCCCTTAGCGGGAGCGGTCGCACAGATACGCAGTATTTT. Its protein product is CASSHPLSGSGRTDTQYF.

The chain has TRBV7-9 and TRBJ1-2, with D uncertain. Germline V gene data show CDR1 as SEHNR and CDR2 as FQNEAQ (reference sequence). The CDR3 length is 13 residues. The ends were cut back, 1 base at V and 6 bases at J, with 9 bases in the middle. The CDR3 DNA is TGTGCCAGCAGCTTAGAGTCAGTACATGGCTACACCTTC. Protein: CASSLESVHGYTF.